This passage covers 25 T cell receptor beta chains from one sample sequenced in a study of identical twins. TCRdb itself ran the 5' RACE reads through MiXCR, one entry per CDR3 protein. The sample has about 530,000 distinct CDR3 sequences, around 24% seen once; the top ten hold more than 0.4%. This same sample was also taken into another study, of yellow fever vaccine responses in identical twins.

Sequenced: CD4+ T cells sorted from blood. These TCRs come from a woman aged 18-29 years in good health.

This clonotype was recorded a few times. CDR3 residues: CASSSRFRRLNTEAFF. CDR3 coding DNA: TGTGCCAGCAGCTCCCGTTTTCGACGACTGAACACTGAAGCTTTCTTT. The chain uses TRBV11-1 and TRBJ1-1; D is unresolved. The CDR3 has 16 residues. Germline V gene data show CDR1 as SGHAT and CDR2 as FQDESV (reference sequence). Trimming stripped 4 bases from V and 0 bases from J, with 15 bases between.

The chain is built from TRBV3-1 and TRBJ1-1; D is unresolved. The CDR3 consists of 13 residues. The germline V and J ends were trimmed by 3 bases and 2 bases, with 7 bases remaining between them. Germline CDR1 is LGHDT and CDR2 is YNNKEL (reference sequence). DNA of the CDR3: TGTGCCAGCAGCCATGTGATAAACACTGAAGCTTTCTTT. Residues: CASSHVINTEAFF.

This chain connects TRBV6-1 to TRBJ2-1, with D perhaps assigned TRBD1 or TRBD2 (5 bases each). Germline CDR1 and CDR2: MNHNS and SASEGT. Trimming pared 11 bases from V and 0 bases from J, leaving 14 bases between. The CDR3 is 14 residues long. This CDR3 reads CAGAERYSYNEQFF. The CDR3 bases are TGTGCCGGGGCTGAGCGGTACTCCTACAATGAGCAGTTCTTC.

The chain combines TRBV12-3 or TRBV12-4 with TRBJ2-1, with 15 bases matching TRBD2. The CDR3 consists of 15 residues. The ends lost 5 bases at V and 8 bases at J; junction bases unmatched: 4. The CDR3 sequence: CASSRTSGRVDEQFF. CDR3 DNA sequence: TGTGCCAGCAGTCGGACTAGCGGGAGGGTCGATGAGCAGTTCTTC.

The chain combines TRBV3-1 with TRBJ2-7; 9 nucleotides match TRBD2. The CDR3 runs to 13 residues. CDR1 LGHDT and CDR2 YNNKEL come from the germline V gene (reference sequence). The J segment lost 6 bases and the V segment lost 5 bases, leaving 5 bases of the junction unmatched. CDR3 nucleotide sequence: TGTGCCAGCAGCTCCGGGACTAGCTCCGAGCAGTACTTC. It is translated as CASSSGTSSEQYF.

This clonotype was counted only a few times. V is TRBV27 and J is TRBJ2-3; 9 nucleotides match TRBD2. Losses at the gene ends were 6 bases for V and 4 bases for J; bases not matched to a gene: 14. The CDR3 totals 17 residues. The V gene's germline CDR1 is MNHEY and CDR2 SMNVEV (reference sequence). As DNA, the CDR3 is TGTGCCAGCAGCAGAGAGGGCGGGAGGGCCTTTTCAGATACGCAGTATTTT. Amino acids: CASSREGGRAFSDTQYF.

The chain is built from TRBV18 and TRBJ2-5; 10 bases map to TRBD2. Unmatched junction bases numbered 6, after V lost 3 bases and J lost 2 bases. Per germline, CDR1 KGHSH and CDR2 LQKENI. The CDR3 length is 16 residues. The CDR3 sequence: CASSPPAGGVQETQYF. The CDR3 DNA reads TGTGCCAGCTCACCTCCAGCGGGAGGGGTTCAAGAGACCCAGTACTTC. The variable domain in full, with the rest retrieved from reference TRBV18 and TRBJ2-5, is NAGVMQNPRHLVRRRGQEARLRCSPMKGHSHVYWYRQLPEEGLKFMVYLQKENIIDESGMPKERFSAEFPKEGPSILRIQQVVRGDSAAYFCASSPPAGGVQETQYFGPGTRLLVL.

The table lists this clonotype with many counts. Compared with germline, one end of the junction differs, possibly owing to a read error. CDR3 protein: CASSLVGGNTGELFF. CDR3 DNA sequence: TGTGCCAGCAGTTTAGTTGGGGGAAACACCGGGGAGCTGTTTTTT. The chain employs TRBV7-7 and TRBJ2-2; D assignment may be TRBD1 or TRBD2 (5 bases each). Germline CDR1 reads SSHAT; CDR2 reads FNYEAQ (reference sequence). The CDR3 loop spans 15 amino acids.

The rearrangement uses TRBV27 and TRBJ1-2, with TRBD1 matching 7 bases. Germline V gene sequence: CDR1 MNHEY, CDR2 SMNVEV (reference sequence). The CDR3 is 16 residues long. J was trimmed by 7 bases and V by 3 bases; bases with no gene match: 14. CDR3 bases: TGTGCCAGCAGTTTCGGACCCGGGACAGTTTGGAGTGGCTACACCTTC. Amino acid sequence: CASSFGPGTVWSGYTF.

The chain has TRBV5-1 and TRBJ1-1; 8 bases fit TRBD1. This CDR3 region has 15 residues. The V segment lost 0 bases and the J segment 7 bases; nucleotides outside the gene matches: 8. Per germline, CDR1 SGHRS and CDR2 YFSETQ. The CDR3 reads CASSLERQGNDEAFF. CDR3 sequence (DNA): TGCGCCAGCAGCTTGGAACGACAGGGGAACGATGAAGCTTTCTTT. Based on the CDR3 plus reference TRBV5-1 and TRBJ1-1, the full variable domain is KAGVTQTPRYLIKTRGQQVTLSCSPISGHRSVSWYQQTPGQGLQFLFEYFSETQRNKGNFPGRFSGRQFSNSRSEMNVSTLELGDSALYLCASSLERQGNDEAFFGQGTRLTVV.

This clonotype was detected a few times. V usage is TRBV12-3 or TRBV12-4 and J usage is TRBJ2-7, with D perhaps TRBD2 (6 bases). V was clipped by 5 bases and J by 4 bases, with 15 bases between them. This CDR3 has 14 residues. The CDR3 loop is CASSPRNREYEQYF. DNA of the CDR3: TGTGCCAGCAGTCCTCGGAATCGGGAGTACGAGCAGTACTTC.

V is TRBV2 and J is TRBJ2-1; 11 nucleotides align to TRBD1. Unmatched junction bases numbered 11, after V lost 6 bases and J lost 10 bases. From germline, CDR1 is SNHLY and CDR2 FYNNEI. The length of the CDR3 is 15 residues. The CDR3: CASRVRDRGSSEQFF. DNA for the CDR3: TGTGCCAGCAGGGTCCGGGACAGGGGGTCCTCCGAGCAGTTCTTC.

This clonotype was found a few times. V is TRBV7-9 and J is TRBJ2-1; 8 nucleotides line up with TRBD2. J was trimmed by 10 bases and V by 5 bases; bases with no gene match: 10. The CDR3 runs to 14 residues. Germline loops: CDR1 SEHNR, CDR2 FQNEAQ (reference sequence). This chain's CDR3 is CASSPGLGGGEQFF. The CDR3 coding sequence is TGTGCCAGCAGCCCGGGACTAGGAGGGGGAGAGCAGTTCTTC.

The rearrangement links TRBV24-1 to TRBJ2-3, with 9 bases identical to TRBD1. CDR1 is KGHDR, CDR2 SFDVKD, per germline. There are 15 residues in the CDR3. The ends lost 3 bases at V and 5 bases at J; junction bases unmatched: 5. This CDR3 reads CATSDPGQGIDTQYF. Written as DNA, the CDR3 is TGTGCCACCAGTGATCCGGGACAGGGCATAGATACGCAGTATTTT.

This clonotype was seen many times. This sequence joins TRBV7-9 and TRBJ2-2; 9 bases align to TRBD1. Germline V gene data show CDR1 as SEHNR and CDR2 as FQNEAQ (reference sequence). The CDR3 loop spans 14 amino acids. The V segment lost 4 bases and the J segment 8 bases; nucleotides outside the gene matches: 5. CDR3 region: CASSSGQGSGELFF. In DNA form, the CDR3 reads TGTGCCAGCAGCTCAGGACAGGGGTCGGGGGAGCTGTTTTTT.

This clonotype was observed a handful of times. This rearrangement joins TRBV5-1 to TRBJ2-3; 10 bases align to TRBD2. The germline CDR1 and CDR2 sequences are SGHRS and YFSETQ. With 4 bases clipped from V and 0 bases from J, the junction kept 11 bases outside the gene matches. The CDR3 totals 18 residues. CDR3 sequence (DNA): TGCGCCAGCAGCCCAAGCGGGAGGGCCCCCCCTAGCACAGATACGCAGTATTTT. Amino acid sequence: CASSPSGRAPPSTDTQYF. Supplemented by reference TRBV5-1 and TRBJ2-3, the full variable domain reads KAGVTQTPRYLIKTRGQQVTLSCSPISGHRSVSWYQQTPGQGLQFLFEYFSETQRNKGNFPGRFSGRQFSNSRSEMNVSTLELGDSALYLCASSPSGRAPPSTDTQYFGPGTRLTVL.

This clonotype was observed a handful of times. This chain joins TRBV20-1 and TRBJ2-2; unclear D gene. This CDR3 contains 14 residues. Germline V gene data show CDR1 as DFQATT and CDR2 as SNEGSKA (reference sequence). V was trimmed by 7 bases and J by 2 bases, leaving 14 bases between them. The CDR3 sequence is CSVPKVGNTGELFF. CDR3 in DNA: TGCAGTGTCCCGAAAGTGGGTAACACCGGGGAGCTGTTTTTT.

This sequence joins TRBV5-1 and TRBJ2-1, with a weak D call TRBD2 (6 bases). Per germline, CDR1 SGHRS and CDR2 YFSETQ. CDR3 size: 16 residues. The V end lost 0 bases, the J end lost 8 bases, and 18 bases lay between the germline ends. CDR3 in amino acids: CASSLGSRLAWDEQFF. The DNA for the CDR3 is TGCGCCAGCAGCTTGGGCTCAAGGCTAGCGTGGGATGAGCAGTTCTTC.

The rearrangement joins TRBV19 to TRBJ2-5; 7 nucleotides line up with TRBD2. V trimming: 1 base; J trimming: 1 base; junction bases outside the gene matches: 6. The CDR3 is 16 amino acids. Germline V gene lookup returns CDR1 LNHDA and CDR2 SQIVND (reference sequence). The CDR3 region has the DNA TGTGCCAGTAGTATAGTGGCTAGCGGCCCCCAAGAGACCCAGTACTTC. It specifies CASSIVASGPQETQYF.

This clonotype showed up just a few times. V gene TRBV7-9 combines with J gene TRBJ2-7; D uncertain. CDR1 is SEHNR and CDR2 is FQNEAQ in the germline V gene (reference sequence). V was clipped by 1 base and J by 1 base, with 8 bases between them. This CDR3 is built from 14 residues. DNA of the CDR3: TGTGCCAGCAGCTTAGGTCTCCAGTCCTACGAGCAGTACTTC. This encodes CASSLGLQSYEQYF.

This clonotype was counted only a few times. The rearrangement joins TRBV7-7 to TRBJ2-2; 7 bases agree with TRBD1. The CDR3 totals 14 residues. Trimming took 4 bases from V and 2 from J; bases not matched to a gene: 1. Germline V CDR1 and CDR2: SSHAT, FNYEAQ (reference sequence). The CDR3 sequence: CASSWDRNTGELFF. CDR3 DNA: TGTGCCAGCAGCTGGGACAGAAACACCGGGGAGCTGTTTTTT.

The rearrangement joins TRBV6-1 to TRBJ2-1; the match to TRBD2 covers 12 bases. CDR3 length equals 16 residues. The V and J ends lost 6 bases and 7 bases, in that order; junction bases with no gene match: 10. CDR1 and CDR2 (germline): MNHNS, SASEGT. The DNA of the CDR3 is TGTGCCAGCAGCGGACTAGCGGGAAGGCTGGGGAATGAGCAGTTCTTC. It is translated as CASSGLAGRLGNEQFF.

The chain has TRBV20-1 and TRBJ1-5; D ambiguous. The V end lost 5 bases, the J end lost 0 bases, and 8 bases lay between the germline ends. Germline V gene lookup returns CDR1 DFQATT and CDR2 SNEGSKA (reference sequence). The CDR3 sequence is 13 residues long. This chain's CDR3 is CSAEENSNQPQHF. The CDR3 DNA is TGCAGTGCTGAGGAGAATAGCAATCAGCCCCAGCATTTT.

The gene calls are TRBV3-1 and TRBJ1-1, with D possibly matching TRBD1 (5 bases). The CDR3 length is 14 residues. Trimming left V 2 bases short and J 4 bases short, with 11 bases between. Per germline, CDR1 LGHDT and CDR2 YNNKEL (reference sequence). Here the CDR3 reads CASSQSPGRTEAFF. In nucleotides, the CDR3 is TGTGCCAGCAGCCAATCCCCAGGGCGCACTGAAGCTTTCTTT.

This clonotype turned up a few times. J is TRBJ1-5 and V is TRBV4-1; D unclear. The CDR3 spans 15 residues. V lost 1 base to trimming and J lost 0 bases, with 7 bases between them. CDR1 is MGHRA, CDR2 YSYEKL, per germline. The CDR3 DNA reads as TGCGCCAGCAGCCAAGTGGTCTATAGCAATCAGCCCCAGCATTTT. Its protein product is CASSQVVYSNQPQHF.